This T cell receptor (beta chain) was observed in a study of T cells in Graves' hyperthyroidism and ophthalmopathy. Findings and limits, study-wide: Also found in blood were most expanded thyroid clonotypes above 0.001. Ophthalmopathy was distinguished from stable hyperthyroidism by 13 V-J signatures.

CDR1 MGHDK and CDR2 SYGVNS come from the germline V gene. The CDR3 is made up of 16 amino acids. The V and J ends lost 8 bases and 0 bases respectively, with 17 bases between them. Together with thyroid ultrasound, orbital computed tomography, serum thyroxine and TRAb, clinical symptoms were used for diagnoses. Source material for PBMCs was less than 12 ml fresh peripheral blood. Amplification targeted TCR beta CDR3 regions from RNA transcripts. First-round RT-PCR of the TCR CDR3 relied on the HTBI primer set. TCRdb re-called the multiplex PCR reads through MiXCR, storing one row per CDR3 protein. This sample yields about half a million distinct CDR3 sequences, of which roughly 20% are seen a single time; around a quarter belongs to the top ten. This clonotype was seen at least ten times. Antigen unknown.

This rearrangement joins TRBV25-1 to TRBJ1-5, with D tentatively TRBD1 (5 bases). This TCR derives from a man aged 18 to 29 with Graves' hyperthyroidism. Sequenced: blood. The CDR3 region is CASLGVRVYSNQPQHF. DNA of the CDR3: TGTGCCAGCTTAGGGGTCAGGGTCTATAGCAATCAGCCCCAGCATTTT.